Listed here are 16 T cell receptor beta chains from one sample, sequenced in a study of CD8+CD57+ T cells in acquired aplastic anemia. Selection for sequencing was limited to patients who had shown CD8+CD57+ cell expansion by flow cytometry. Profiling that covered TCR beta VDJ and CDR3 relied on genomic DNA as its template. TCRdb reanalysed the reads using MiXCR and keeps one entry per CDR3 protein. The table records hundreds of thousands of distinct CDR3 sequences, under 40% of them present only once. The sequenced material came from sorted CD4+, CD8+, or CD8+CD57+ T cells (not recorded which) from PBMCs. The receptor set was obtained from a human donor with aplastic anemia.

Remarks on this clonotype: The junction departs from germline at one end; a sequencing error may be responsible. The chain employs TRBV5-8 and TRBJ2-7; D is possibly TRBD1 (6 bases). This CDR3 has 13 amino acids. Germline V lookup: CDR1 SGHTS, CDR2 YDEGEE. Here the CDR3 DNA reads TGTGCCAGCACCGACAGGTTCTCCGACGAGCAGTACTTC. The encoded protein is CASTDRFSDEQYF. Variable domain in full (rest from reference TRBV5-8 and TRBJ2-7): EAGVTQSPTHLIKTRGQQATLRCSPISGHTSVYWYQQALGLGLQFLLWYDEGEERNRGNFPPRFSGRQFPNYSSELNVNALELEDSALYLCASTDRFSDEQYFGPGTRLTVT.

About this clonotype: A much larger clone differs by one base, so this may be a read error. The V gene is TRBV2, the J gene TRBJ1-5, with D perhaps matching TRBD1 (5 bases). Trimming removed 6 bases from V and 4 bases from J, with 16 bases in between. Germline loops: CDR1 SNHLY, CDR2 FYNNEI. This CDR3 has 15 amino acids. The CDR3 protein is CASSLATPGNQPQHF. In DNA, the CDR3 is TGTGCCAGCAGCTTAGCCACCCCAGGGAATCAGCCCCAGCATTTT.

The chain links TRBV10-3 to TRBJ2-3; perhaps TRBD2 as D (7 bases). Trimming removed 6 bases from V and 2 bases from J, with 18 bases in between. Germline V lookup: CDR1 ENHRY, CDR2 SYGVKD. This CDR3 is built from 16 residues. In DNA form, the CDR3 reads TGTGCCATCAGGGGGGGTAGGGGGGGGGTCACAGATACGCAGTATTTT. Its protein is CAIRGGRGGVTDTQYF.

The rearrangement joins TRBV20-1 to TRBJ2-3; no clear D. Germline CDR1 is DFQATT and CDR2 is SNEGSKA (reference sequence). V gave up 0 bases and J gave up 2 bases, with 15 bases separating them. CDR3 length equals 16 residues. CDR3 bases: TGCAGTGCTAGAGATCGGGTGAGGCTTCCCACAGATACGCAGTATTTT. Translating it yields CSARDRVRLPTDTQYF.

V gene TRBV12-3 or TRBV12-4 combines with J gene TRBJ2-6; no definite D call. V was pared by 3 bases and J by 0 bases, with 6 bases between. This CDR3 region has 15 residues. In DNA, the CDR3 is TGTGCCAGCAGTTTGGGAAACTCTGGGGCCAACGTCCTGACTTTC. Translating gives CASSLGNSGANVLTF.

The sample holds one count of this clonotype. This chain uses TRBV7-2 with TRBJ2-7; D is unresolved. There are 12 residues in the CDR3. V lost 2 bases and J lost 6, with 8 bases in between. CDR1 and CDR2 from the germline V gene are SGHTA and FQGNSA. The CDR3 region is CASSLYPSEQYF. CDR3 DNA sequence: TGTGCCAGCAGCTTATACCCCTCCGAGCAGTACTTC.

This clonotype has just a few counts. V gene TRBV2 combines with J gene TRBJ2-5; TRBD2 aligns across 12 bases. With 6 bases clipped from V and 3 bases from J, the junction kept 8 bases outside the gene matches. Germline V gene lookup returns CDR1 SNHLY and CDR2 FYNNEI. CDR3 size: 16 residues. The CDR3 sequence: CASRNRLAGVKETQYF. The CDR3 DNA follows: TGTGCCAGCAGAAATAGACTAGCGGGAGTTAAAGAGACCCAGTACTTC.

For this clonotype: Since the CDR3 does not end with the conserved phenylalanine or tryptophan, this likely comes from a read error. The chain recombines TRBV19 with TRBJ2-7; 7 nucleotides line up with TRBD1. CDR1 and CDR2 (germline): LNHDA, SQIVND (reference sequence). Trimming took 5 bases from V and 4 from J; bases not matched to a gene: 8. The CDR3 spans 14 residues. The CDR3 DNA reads TGTGCCAGTAGTGTGGGACAGAGAAATTACGAGCAGTACCTC. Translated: CASSVGQRNYEQYL.

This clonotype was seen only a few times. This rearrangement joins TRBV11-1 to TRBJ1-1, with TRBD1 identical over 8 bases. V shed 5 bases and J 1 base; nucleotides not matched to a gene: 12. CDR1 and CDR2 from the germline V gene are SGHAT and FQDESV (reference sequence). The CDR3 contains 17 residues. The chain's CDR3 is CASSPGGPTAWNTEAFF. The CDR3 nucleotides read TGTGCCAGCAGCCCAGGGGGCCCGACAGCTTGGAACACTGAAGCTTTCTTT.

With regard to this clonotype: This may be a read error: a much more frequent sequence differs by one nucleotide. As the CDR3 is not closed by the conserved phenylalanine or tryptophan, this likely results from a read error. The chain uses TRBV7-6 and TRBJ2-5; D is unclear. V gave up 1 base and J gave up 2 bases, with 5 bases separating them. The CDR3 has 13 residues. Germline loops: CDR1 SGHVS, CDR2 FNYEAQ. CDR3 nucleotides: TGTGCCAGCAGCTTAGGCAATCAAGAGACCCAGTACATC. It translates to CASSLGNQETQYI.

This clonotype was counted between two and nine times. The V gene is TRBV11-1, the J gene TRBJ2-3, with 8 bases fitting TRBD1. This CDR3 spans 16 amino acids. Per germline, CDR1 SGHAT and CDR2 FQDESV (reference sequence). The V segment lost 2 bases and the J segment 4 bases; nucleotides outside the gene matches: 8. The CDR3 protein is CASSLWTGIVADTQYF. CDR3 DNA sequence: TGTGCCAGCAGCTTATGGACAGGGATTGTTGCAGATACGCAGTATTTT.

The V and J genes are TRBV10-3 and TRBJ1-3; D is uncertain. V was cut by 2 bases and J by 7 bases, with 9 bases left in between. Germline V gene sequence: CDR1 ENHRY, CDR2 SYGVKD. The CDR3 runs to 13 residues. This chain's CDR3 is CAISELSENTIYF. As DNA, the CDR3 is TGTGCCATCAGTGAGCTTTCAGAGAACACCATATATTTT.

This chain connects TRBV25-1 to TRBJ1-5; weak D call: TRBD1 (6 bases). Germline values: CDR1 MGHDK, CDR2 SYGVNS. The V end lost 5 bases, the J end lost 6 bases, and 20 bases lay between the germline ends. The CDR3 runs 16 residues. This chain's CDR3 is CASSLLTGTSFQPQHF. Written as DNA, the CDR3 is TGTGCCAGCAGTTTACTCACCGGGACATCTTTTCAGCCCCAGCATTTT.

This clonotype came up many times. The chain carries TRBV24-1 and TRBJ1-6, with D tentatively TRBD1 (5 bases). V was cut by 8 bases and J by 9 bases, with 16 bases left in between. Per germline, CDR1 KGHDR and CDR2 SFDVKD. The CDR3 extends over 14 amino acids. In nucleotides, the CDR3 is TGTGCCACCACCCCAGGGCAACAACCTTCACCCCTCCACTTT. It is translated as CATTPGQQPSPLHF.

For the CDR3, the DNA is TGTGCCAGCCTCGACGGGGCGTCAATGAACACTGAAGCTTTCTTT. Translation: CASLDGASMNTEAFF. V and J are TRBV7-9 and TRBJ1-1; D perhaps matches TRBD1 (5 bases). Between the trimmed V and J ends, which lost 8 bases and 0 bases, there was a span of 16 bases. CDR1 is SEHNR and CDR2 is FQNEAQ in the germline V gene (reference sequence). This CDR3 contains 15 residues.

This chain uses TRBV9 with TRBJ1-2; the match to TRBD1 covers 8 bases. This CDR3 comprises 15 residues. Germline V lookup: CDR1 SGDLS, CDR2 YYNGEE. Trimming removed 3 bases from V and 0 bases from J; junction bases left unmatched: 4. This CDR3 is CASSATTGANYGYTF. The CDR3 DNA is TGTGCCAGCAGCGCGACGACAGGGGCTAACTATGGCTACACCTTC.